This T cell receptor (beta chain) was found in a study of cytomegalovirus exposure and HLA in healthy donors. Study results and limitations: It was approximately 150 TCR beta chains that were listed as cytomegalovirus-associated. According to a subsequent analysis, TCR clusters from the first cohort were inclined to appear together in the 100 to 150 validation repertoires.

Germline CDR1 SGHDN, CDR2 FVKESK. Trimming shortened V by 6 bases and J by 1 base, and 13 bases separated the two germline ends. This CDR3 has 14 residues. Clones were read by immunoSEQ multiplex PCR, and TCRdb kept only the in-frame ones, dropping some. The sample includes about 220,000 clones, 85% to 95% of them seen just once. A roughly 120-subject validation cohort, separate from the approximately 720-subject first cohort, supplied the donors. Turning to this clone: The antigen remains unidentified.

The specimen was PBMCs. The receptor's source is a woman aged 18 to 35 in good health and CMV-seronegative. The chain is built from TRBV14 and TRBJ2-7; maybe TRBD1 (6 bases). CDR3 sequence reads: CASSIWQGSYEQYF. CDR3 sequence (DNA): TGTGCCAGCAGTATTTGGCAGGGGTCCTACGAGCAGTACTTC.